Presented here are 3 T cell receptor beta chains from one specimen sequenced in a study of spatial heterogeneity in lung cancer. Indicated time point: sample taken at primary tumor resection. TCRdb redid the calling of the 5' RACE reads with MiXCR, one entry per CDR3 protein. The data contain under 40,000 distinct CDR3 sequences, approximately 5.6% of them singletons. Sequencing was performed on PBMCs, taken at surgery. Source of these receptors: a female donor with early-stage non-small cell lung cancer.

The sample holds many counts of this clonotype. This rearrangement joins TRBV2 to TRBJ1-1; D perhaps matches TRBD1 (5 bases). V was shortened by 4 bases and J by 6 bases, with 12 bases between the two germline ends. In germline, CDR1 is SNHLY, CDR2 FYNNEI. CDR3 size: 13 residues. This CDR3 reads CASSAEQGAEAFF. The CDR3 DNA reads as TGTGCCAGCAGTGCCGAGCAGGGAGCTGAAGCTTTCTTT.

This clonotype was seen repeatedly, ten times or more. As DNA, the CDR3 is TGTGCCAGCAATACAGGGCGGCCTGAAGCTTTCTTT. This gives the protein CASNTGRPEAFF. The chain couples TRBV28 to TRBJ1-1, with D perhaps matching TRBD1 (6 bases). The CDR3 runs 12 residues. V was trimmed by 7 bases and J by 6 bases, leaving 12 bases between them. Germline-derived CDR1 and CDR2 are MDHEN and SYDVKM.

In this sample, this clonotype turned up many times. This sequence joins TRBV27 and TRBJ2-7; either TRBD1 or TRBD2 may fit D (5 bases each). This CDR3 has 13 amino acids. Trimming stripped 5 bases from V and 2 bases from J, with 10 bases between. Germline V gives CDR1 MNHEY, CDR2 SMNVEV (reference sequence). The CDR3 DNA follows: TGTGCCAGCAGTCTCGGGGCCCCCTACGAGCAGTACTTC. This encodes CASSLGAPYEQYF.